The 9 T cell receptor beta chains in this list originate from one sample, sequenced in a study of shared clonotypes between healthy human individuals. Produced via immunoSEQ multiplex PCR; TCRdb's table is partial and in-frame only. The profile shows around 440,000 clones, more than 70% of them singletons. Source material: PBMCs. These receptors all come from a woman aged 40 to 50 in good health. Some clones in this sample may be carry-over from other donors' samples.

This clone showed up just a few times. The rearrangement links TRBV6-5 to TRBJ1-1; D is unclear. This CDR3 has 15 amino acids. V was cut by 0 bases and J by 11 bases, with 19 bases left in between. CDR1 is MNHEY and CDR2 is SVGAGI in the germline V gene. CDR3: CASSYSIRPASDAFF. CDR3 DNA sequence: TGTGCCAGCAGTTACTCGATACGCCCGGCTAGCGACGCTTTCTTT.

About this clone: A far larger clone differs by one base, so this is likely a read error. J is TRBJ1-5 and V is TRBV29-1; D might be TRBD1 (6 bases). Germline CDR1 is SQVTM and CDR2 is ANQGSEA. Trimming removed 5 bases from V and 7 bases from J, with 15 bases in between. The CDR3 spans 13 residues. The CDR3 DNA is TGCAGCGTTACCCCTAACAGGGACCAGCCCCAGCATTTT. This translates into CSVTPNRDQPQHF.

The chain has TRBV14 and TRBJ2-3; 11 nucleotides agree with TRBD2. Germline trimming cut 4 bases from V and 2 bases from J; bases unmatched to any gene: 11. Germline-derived CDR1 and CDR2 are SGHDN and FVKESK. This CDR3 comprises 18 residues. The CDR3 nucleotides are TGTGCCAGCAGCCTCGGACTAGCGGGCGTTCCGTACACAGATACGCAGTATTTT. Amino acid sequence: CASSLGLAGVPYTDTQYF.

V is TRBV28 and J is TRBJ1-4; TRBD1 might be the D (6 bases). V was cut by 5 bases and J by 7 bases, with 23 bases left in between. The CDR3 sequence is 17 residues long. Germline values: CDR1 MDHEN, CDR2 SYDVKM. The CDR3 DNA sequence: TGTGCCAGCAGTCTCCCGGGCTTCACAGGGATGGGTGAAAAACTGTTTTTT. Translating gives CASSLPGFTGMGEKLFF.

In its sample, this clone was seen a few times. This is likely an artifact of a read error, given a far larger clone one base away. The chain has TRBV6-6 and TRBJ2-5, with 8 bases lining up with TRBD2. This CDR3 comprises 16 residues. Germline V gives CDR1 MNHNY, CDR2 SVGAGI (reference sequence). Trimming took 7 bases from V and 5 from J; bases not matched to a gene: 15. The DNA for the CDR3 is TGTGCCAGCACGGAGACGGAGCGGGAGATCGCGGAGACCCAGTACTTC. Translating it yields CASTETEREIAETQYF.

As concerns this clone: This may arise from a read error, as a much more abundant clone is one base away. The chain employs TRBV13 and TRBJ1-1; D is unclear. Trimming shortened V by 4 bases and J by 1 base, and 4 bases separated the two germline ends. The CDR3 is made up of 12 amino acids. Germline V CDR1 and CDR2: PRHDT, FYEKMQ (reference sequence). CDR3 coding DNA: TGTGCCAGCAGCTCGGGGAACACTGAAGCTTTCTTT. The encoded protein is CASSSGNTEAFF.

The V and J genes are TRBV28 and TRBJ2-1, with D unclear. This CDR3 comprises 11 residues. The V gene's germline CDR1 is MDHEN and CDR2 SYDVKM. The ends were cut back, 7 bases at V and 11 bases at J, with 12 bases in the middle. The CDR3 coding sequence is TGTGCCAGCACCTCTTGGCCACAGCAGTTCTTC. This codes for CASTSWPQQFF.

This sequence joins TRBV5-4 and TRBJ1-1; the D gene is possibly TRBD1 (6 bases). Trimming removed 4 bases at V and 1 base at J, with 14 bases between. Germline CDR1 SGHNT, CDR2 YYREEE (reference sequence). CDR3 length: 15 residues. The CDR3 bases are TGTGCCAGCAGCCTTGCTACAGGGACGAACACTGAAGCTTTCTTT. Protein sequence: CASSLATGTNTEAFF.

The chain links TRBV11-2 to TRBJ1-2; D is uncertain. The V end lost 0 bases, the J end lost 5 bases, and 10 bases lay between the germline ends. CDR3 length: 14 residues. The germline V gene has CDR1 SGHAT and CDR2 FQNNGV. The CDR3 nucleotides are TGTGCCAGCAGCTTAGACAGCGACCCGTATGGCTACACCTTC. Amino acid sequence: CASSLDSDPYGYTF.